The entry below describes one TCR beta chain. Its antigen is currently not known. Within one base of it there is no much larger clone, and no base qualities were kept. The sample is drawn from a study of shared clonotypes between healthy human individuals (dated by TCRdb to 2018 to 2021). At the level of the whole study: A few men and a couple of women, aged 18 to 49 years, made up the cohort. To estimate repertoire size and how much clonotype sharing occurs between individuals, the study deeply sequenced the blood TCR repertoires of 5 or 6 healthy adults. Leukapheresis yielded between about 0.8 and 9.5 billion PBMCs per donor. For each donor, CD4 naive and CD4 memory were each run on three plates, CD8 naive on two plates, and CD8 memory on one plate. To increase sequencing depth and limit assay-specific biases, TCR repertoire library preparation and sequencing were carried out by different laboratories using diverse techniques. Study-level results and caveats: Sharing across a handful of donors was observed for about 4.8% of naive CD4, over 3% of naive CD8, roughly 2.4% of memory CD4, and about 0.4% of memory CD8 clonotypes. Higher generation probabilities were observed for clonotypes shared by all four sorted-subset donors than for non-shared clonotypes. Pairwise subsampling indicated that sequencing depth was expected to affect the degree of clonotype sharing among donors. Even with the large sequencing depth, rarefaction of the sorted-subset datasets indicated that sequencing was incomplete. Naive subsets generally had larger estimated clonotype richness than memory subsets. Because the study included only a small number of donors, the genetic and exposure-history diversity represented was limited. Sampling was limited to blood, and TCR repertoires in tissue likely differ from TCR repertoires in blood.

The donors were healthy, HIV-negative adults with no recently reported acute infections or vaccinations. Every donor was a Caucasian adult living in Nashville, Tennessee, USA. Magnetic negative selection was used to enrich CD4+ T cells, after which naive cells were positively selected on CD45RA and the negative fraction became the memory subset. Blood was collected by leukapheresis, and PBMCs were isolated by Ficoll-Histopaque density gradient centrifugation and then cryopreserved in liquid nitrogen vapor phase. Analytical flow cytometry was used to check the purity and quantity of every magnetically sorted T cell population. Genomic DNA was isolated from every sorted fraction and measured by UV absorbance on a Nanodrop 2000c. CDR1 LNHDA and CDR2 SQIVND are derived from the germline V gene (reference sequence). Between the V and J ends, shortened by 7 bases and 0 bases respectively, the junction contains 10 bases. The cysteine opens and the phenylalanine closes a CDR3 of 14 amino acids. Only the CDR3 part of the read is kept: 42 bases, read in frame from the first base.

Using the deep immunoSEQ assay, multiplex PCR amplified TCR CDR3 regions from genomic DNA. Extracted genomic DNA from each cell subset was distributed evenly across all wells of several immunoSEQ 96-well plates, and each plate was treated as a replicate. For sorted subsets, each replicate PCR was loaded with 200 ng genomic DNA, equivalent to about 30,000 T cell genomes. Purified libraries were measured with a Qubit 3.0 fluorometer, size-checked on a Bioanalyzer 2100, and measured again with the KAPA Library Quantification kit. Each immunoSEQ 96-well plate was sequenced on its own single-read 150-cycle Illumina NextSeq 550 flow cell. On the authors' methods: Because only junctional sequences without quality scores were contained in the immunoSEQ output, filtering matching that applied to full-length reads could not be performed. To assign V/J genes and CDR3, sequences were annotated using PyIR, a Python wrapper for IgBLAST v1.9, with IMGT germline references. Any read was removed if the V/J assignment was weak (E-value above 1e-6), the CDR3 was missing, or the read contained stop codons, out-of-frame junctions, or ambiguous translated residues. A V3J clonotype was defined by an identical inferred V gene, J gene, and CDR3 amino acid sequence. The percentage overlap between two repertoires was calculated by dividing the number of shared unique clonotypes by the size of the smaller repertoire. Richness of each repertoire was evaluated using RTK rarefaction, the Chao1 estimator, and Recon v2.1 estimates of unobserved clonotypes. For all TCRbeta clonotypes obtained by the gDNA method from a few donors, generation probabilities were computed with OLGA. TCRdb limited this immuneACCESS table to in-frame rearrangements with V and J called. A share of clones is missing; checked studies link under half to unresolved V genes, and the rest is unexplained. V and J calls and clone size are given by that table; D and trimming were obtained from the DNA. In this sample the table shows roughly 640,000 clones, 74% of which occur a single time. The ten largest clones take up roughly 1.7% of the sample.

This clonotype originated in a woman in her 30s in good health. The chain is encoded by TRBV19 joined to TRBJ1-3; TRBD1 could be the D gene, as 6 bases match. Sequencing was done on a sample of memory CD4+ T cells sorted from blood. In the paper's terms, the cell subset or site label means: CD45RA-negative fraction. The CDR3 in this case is CASTQTGSGNTIYF. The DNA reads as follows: TGTGCCAGTACTCAGACAGGCTCTGGAAACACCATATATTTT. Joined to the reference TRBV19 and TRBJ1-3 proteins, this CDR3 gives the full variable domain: DGGITQSPKYLFRKEGQNVTLSCEQNLNHDAMYWYRQDPGQGLRLIYYSQIVNDFQKGDIAEGYSVSREKKESFPLTVTSAQKNPTAFYLCASTQTGSGNTIYFGEGSWLTVV.